One and the same sample provided the 6 T cell receptor beta chains below, sequenced in a study of blood T cell repertoires in COVID-19 (TCRdb year 2020). Library preparation employed the immunoSEQ multiplex PCR assay. Not all clones reach the TCRdb copy of this immuneACCESS table, which keeps in-frame sequences only. Checked studies attribute under half of the gap to unresolved V genes and leave the rest unexplained. The sample has over 200,000 clones on record, 80% to 90% of them singletons. Of the sample, about a sixth is held by the ten largest clones. Sequences were obtained from PBMCs or T cells enriched from blood (not recorded which). The receptor set was obtained from a man aged 18 to 29 who had recovered from COVID-19.

This clone was counted between two and nine times. This sequence joins TRBV5-5 and TRBJ2-7, with 10 nucleotides matching TRBD1. This CDR3 has 15 residues. CDR1 is SGHKS and CDR2 is YYEKEE in the germline V gene (reference sequence). Trimming cost V 4 bases and J 2 bases; bases outside gene matches: 6. The CDR3 coding sequence is TGTGCCAGCAGCCCGTTCGGACAGGGGGCCTACGAGCAGTACTTC. This encodes CASSPFGQGAYEQYF. Combining the CDR3 with reference TRBV5-5 and TRBJ2-7 gives the whole variable domain DAGVTQSPTHLIKTRGQQVTLRCSPISGHKSVSWYQQVLGQGPQFIFQYYEKEERGRGNFPDRFSARQFPNYSSELNVNALLLGDSALYLCASSPFGQGAYEQYFGPGTRLTVT.

The rearrangement uses TRBV5-1 and TRBJ1-4; 10 bases match TRBD1. The CDR3 is made up of 15 amino acids. Trimming cost V 0 bases and J 5 bases; bases outside gene matches: 1. In germline, CDR1 is SGHRS, CDR2 YFSETQ. CDR3 DNA sequence: TGCGCCAGCAGCTTGGAGGGACAGGGGAATGAAAAACTGTTTTTT. Protein sequence: CASSLEGQGNEKLFF. Filled out from reference TRBV5-1 and TRBJ1-4, the complete variable domain reads KAGVTQTPRYLIKTRGQQVTLSCSPISGHRSVSWYQQTPGQGLQFLFEYFSETQRNKGNFPGRFSGRQFSNSRSEMNVSTLELGDSALYLCASSLEGQGNEKLFFGSGTQLSVL.

V is TRBV5-8 and J is TRBJ2-4, with 14 positions matching TRBD2. CDR3 size: 14 residues. V was clipped by 3 bases and J by 15 bases; unmatched bases: 8. CDR1 is SGHTS, CDR2 YDEGEE, per germline. CDR3 region: CASSWGLAGAEGYF. Here the CDR3 DNA reads TGTGCCAGCAGCTGGGGACTAGCGGGAGCGGAGGGGTACTTC.

The chain uses TRBV10-3 and TRBJ2-7; D perhaps matches TRBD1 (6 bases). Germline V gene lookup returns CDR1 ENHRY and CDR2 SYGVKD. The CDR3 has 15 amino acids. V lost 4 bases, J lost 4 bases, and 17 bases lay in between. The CDR3 region has the DNA TGTGCCATCAGTGTAAGGGACACGGACATGTACGAGCAGTACTTC. Translated, it gives CAISVRDTDMYEQYF.

The chain has TRBV14 and TRBJ1-5, with unresolved D. The germline V gene encodes CDR1 SGHDN and CDR2 FVKESK. This CDR3 region has 15 residues. Trimming removed 1 base at V and 0 bases at J, with 7 bases between. Written as DNA, the CDR3 is TGTGCCAGCAGCCAAGTCCCAGATAGCAATCAGCCCCAGCATTTT. Translating it yields CASSQVPDSNQPQHF.

This rearrangement joins TRBV18 to TRBJ2-3; 7 positions match TRBD1. V dropped 3 bases and J dropped 4; count of bases not matched to a gene: 13. Germline values: CDR1 KGHSH, CDR2 LQKENI. This CDR3 region has 17 residues. The CDR3 region is CASSPVGPGGLADTQYF. CDR3 coding DNA: TGTGCCAGCTCACCCGTCGGGCCAGGGGGTTTAGCAGATACGCAGTATTTT.